A single sample is the source of the 26 T cell receptor beta chains below, sequenced in a study of T cell repertoires in cytomegalovirus infection. The antigens these receptors bind are not known. A single record per CDR3 protein comes from TCRdb applying MiXCR to the reads. The table lists 700,000 to 950,000 distinct CDR3 sequences, approximately 30% of them singletons. The material sequenced was cultured CD8+ T cells from PBMCs, taken from culture after CMV antigen stimulation. Every receptor here comes from a human donor in good health (CMV status not recorded). Some clones in this sample may be carry-over from other donors' samples.

The chain recombines TRBV27 with TRBJ1-1; D gene uncertain. Deletions cut 4 bases from V and 5 bases from J, with 14 bases between. The germline gives CDR1 MNHEY, CDR2 SMNVEV (reference sequence). CDR3 length equals 14 residues. CDR3 region: CASSSTTGETEAFF. The CDR3, as DNA: TGTGCCAGCAGTTCTACTACCGGGGAAACTGAAGCTTTCTTT.

This sequence joins TRBV9 and TRBJ1-6; no definite D call. Germline V lookup: CDR1 SGDLS, CDR2 YYNGEE. This CDR3 has 15 amino acids. Trimming removed 0 bases at V and 8 bases at J, with 12 bases between. The CDR3 is CASSVEAEVDSPLHF. CDR3 sequence (DNA): TGTGCCAGCAGCGTAGAGGCGGAGGTAGATTCACCCCTCCACTTT. Filled out from reference TRBV9 and TRBJ1-6, the complete variable domain reads DSGVTQTPKHLITATGQRVTLRCSPRSGDLSVYWYQQSLDQGLQFLIQYYNGEERAKGNILERFSAQQFPDLHSELNLSSLELGDSALYFCASSVEAEVDSPLHFGNGTRLTVT.

This clonotype showed up just a few times. CDR3 coding DNA: TGTGCCAGCAGCGGAGAGACAGGGAACTATGGCTACACCTTC. It encodes CASSGETGNYGYTF. The rearrangement uses TRBV7-9 and TRBJ1-2, with 7 bases that match TRBD1. Germline V gives CDR1 SEHNR, CDR2 FQNEAQ (reference sequence). The CDR3 totals 14 residues. J was trimmed by 2 bases and V by 5 bases; bases with no gene match: 5.

This clonotype was counted a few times. The chain links TRBV28 to TRBJ1-1; TRBD1 aligns across 8 bases. Germline V gives CDR1 MDHEN, CDR2 SYDVKM. The CDR3 spans 16 residues. J was trimmed by 7 bases and V by 6 bases; bases with no gene match: 16. The chain's CDR3 is CASRLTSTGDVFEAFF. The CDR3 DNA reads as TGTGCCAGCAGGCTAACCTCGACAGGGGACGTATTTGAAGCTTTCTTT.

This clonotype was found a few times. The V gene is TRBV7-3, the J gene TRBJ2-3; D unclear. This CDR3 comprises 14 residues. The V gene lost 5 bases and the J gene lost 6 bases, with 15 bases spanning the gap. Germline V lookup: CDR1 SGHTA, CDR2 FQGTGA. The CDR3 sequence: CASSQVGQRDTQYF. CDR3 nucleotide sequence: TGTGCCAGCAGCCAAGTGGGCCAGAGGGATACGCAGTATTTT.

At least ten counts were recorded for this clonotype. J is TRBJ2-3 and V is TRBV7-2, with 7 bases that match TRBD2. Trimming removed 3 bases from V and 2 bases from J; junction bases left unmatched: 5. The CDR3 is 15 residues long. Germline V gives CDR1 SGHTA, CDR2 FQGNSA. The CDR3 reads CASSLRGGVTDTQYF. CDR3 nucleotide sequence: TGTGCCAGCAGCTTGCGCGGGGGAGTCACAGATACGCAGTATTTT.

The chain is built from TRBV28 and TRBJ2-5; a weak D match, TRBD2 (6 bases). Trimming left V 7 bases short and J 4 bases short, with 19 bases between. Germline CDR1 and CDR2: MDHEN and SYDVKM. This CDR3 spans 15 amino acids. CDR3 sequence (DNA): TGTGCCAGCACCCGGACGGGAGAGATATCAGAGACCCAGTACTTC. It specifies CASTRTGEISETQYF. Complete variable domain (other parts from reference TRBV28 and TRBJ2-5): DVKVTQSSRYLVKRTGEKVFLECVQDMDHENMFWYRQDPGLGLRLIYFSYDVKMKEKGDIPEGYSVSREKKERFSLILESASTNQTSMYLCASTRTGEISETQYFGPGTRLLVL.

The CDR3 spells CATREGVKTEAFF. The DNA for the CDR3 is TGTGCCACGAGGGAGGGGGTAAAGACTGAAGCTTTCTTT. The rearrangement links TRBV7-4 to TRBJ1-1, with D possibly being TRBD1 (6 bases). Germline CDR1 SGHVT, CDR2 SQSDAQ. V lost 10 bases and J 5 bases, leaving 17 bases between the germline ends. The CDR3 runs 13 residues.

The gene calls are TRBV5-5 and TRBJ2-7; either TRBD1 or TRBD2 may fit D (5 bases each). Trimming removed 4 bases at V and 3 bases at J, with 17 bases between. In germline, CDR1 is SGHKS, CDR2 YYEKEE (reference sequence). This CDR3 is 15 amino acids long. The CDR3 loop reads CASSITGTMFYEQYF. For the CDR3, the DNA is TGTGCCAGCAGCATTACCGGGACGATGTTCTACGAGCAGTACTTC.

The sample holds many counts of this clonotype. V is TRBV7-2 and J is TRBJ1-3; unclear D gene. CDR3 length: 17 residues. Germline lookup yields CDR1 SGHTA and CDR2 FQGNSA. Trimming cost V 2 bases and J 8 bases, with 22 bases left between them. The CDR3 region has the DNA TGTGCCAGCAGCTTAAACCCCGCGGGAATCGGCGGAGACACCATATATTTT. This encodes CASSLNPAGIGGDTIYF.

The chain recombines TRBV7-2 with TRBJ1-1; maybe TRBD1 (5 bases). V shed 4 bases and J shed 7 bases, with 19 bases lying between them. The CDR3 covers 15 residues. CDR1 is SGHTA and CDR2 is FQGNSA in the germline V gene. Written as DNA, the CDR3 is TGTGCCAGCAGCTCCCTGGGGGGGGGATTTTATGAAGCTTTCTTT. Translation: CASSSLGGGFYEAFF.

The rearrangement links TRBV29-1 to TRBJ2-1; 7 bases line up with TRBD1. J was trimmed by 12 bases and V by 5 bases; bases with no gene match: 13. Germline V lookup: CDR1 SQVTM, CDR2 ANQGSEA. The CDR3 has 13 residues. The chain's CDR3 is CSVPTGIPLRQFF. Written as DNA, the CDR3 is TGCAGCGTTCCGACAGGGATCCCATTGCGGCAGTTCTTC.

This rearrangement joins TRBV2 to TRBJ2-5; 10 positions agree with TRBD2. CDR1 and CDR2 (germline): SNHLY, FYNNEI. This CDR3 comprises 14 residues. V was pared by 1 base and J by 4 bases, with 0 bases of the junction left unmatched. In nucleotides, the CDR3 is TGTGCCAGCAGTGAAGGGACTAGCGGAGAGACCCAGTACTTC. Translating it yields CASSEGTSGETQYF.

This clonotype has only a few counts. The chain couples TRBV12-5 to TRBJ1-1; D gene unclear. This CDR3 is built from 17 residues. Germline values: CDR1 LGHNT, CDR2 FRNRAP. V gave up 0 bases and J gave up 0 bases, with 14 bases separating them. DNA for the CDR3: TGTGCTAGTGGTTTGGTACTCGGTCGAGCTATGAACACTGAAGCTTTCTTT. Translated, it gives CASGLVLGRAMNTEAFF. The full variable domain, with the rest looked up from reference TRBV12-5 and TRBJ1-1, is DARVTQTPRHKVTEMGQEVTMRCQPILGHNTVFWYRQTMMQGLELLAYFRNRAPLDDSGMPKDRFSAEMPDATLATLKIQPSEPRDSAVYFCASGLVLGRAMNTEAFFGQGTRLTVV.

Comments on this clonotype: An end of the junction differs from the germline gene, which may be a read error. V and J are TRBV9 and TRBJ1-5, with TRBD1 matching over 7 bases. Germline CDR1 SGDLS, CDR2 YYNGEE. The CDR3 covers 15 residues. The chain's CDR3 is CVSSPMGTENQPQHF. CDR3 coding DNA: TGTGTCAGCAGCCCCATGGGGACAGAAAATCAGCCCCAGCATTTT.

V usage is TRBV7-9 and J usage is TRBJ1-2; TRBD1 might be the D (6 bases). Germline V gives CDR1 SEHNR, CDR2 FQNEAQ (reference sequence). Trimming removed 5 bases from V and 5 bases from J, with 18 bases in between. The CDR3 length is 15 residues. This chain's CDR3 is CASSPTRTGFYGYTF. DNA of the CDR3: TGTGCCAGCAGCCCTACGAGAACAGGGTTTTATGGCTACACCTTC.

This sequence joins TRBV20-1 and TRBJ2-3; 9 nucleotides line up with TRBD2. Germline loops: CDR1 DFQATT, CDR2 SNEGSKA (reference sequence). V lost 0 bases, J lost 0 bases, and 13 bases stayed unmatched. The CDR3 runs 19 residues. CDR3 sequence reads: CSARDLSLAGLASTDTQYF. In DNA, the CDR3 is TGCAGTGCTAGAGATCTCAGTCTAGCGGGGTTAGCTAGCACAGATACGCAGTATTTT.

This clonotype appeared once. The chain employs TRBV6-6 and TRBJ2-1; D uncertain. V lost 11 bases to trimming and J lost 7 bases, with 15 bases between them. The CDR3 has 12 amino acids. CDR1 and CDR2 (germline): MNHNY, SVGAGI (reference sequence). The DNA for the CDR3 is TGTGCCGGTGGACCGGGCAAGAATGAGCAGTTCTTC. Translated, it gives CAGGPGKNEQFF.

This clonotype has at least ten counts. The rearrangement joins TRBV7-8 to TRBJ2-1; no firm D call. The V and J ends lost 5 bases and 0 bases respectively, with 17 bases between them. The CDR3 loop spans 17 amino acids. The germline V gene encodes CDR1 SGHVS and CDR2 FQNEAQ. CDR3 sequence (DNA): TGTGCCAGCAGCACATACGGTTGGGATAGCTCCTACAATGAGCAGTTCTTC. It codes for CASSTYGWDSSYNEQFF.

This clonotype was picked up a small number of times. The rearrangement uses TRBV6-4 and TRBJ2-1; 9 bases map to TRBD1. The CDR3 sequence is 16 residues long. V lost 7 bases to trimming and J lost 1 base; unmatched junction nucleotides: 8. Germline V gives CDR1 MRHNA, CDR2 SNTAGT. Here the CDR3 reads CASTPGQGGSYNEQFF. The DNA for the CDR3 is TGTGCCAGCACTCCGGGACAGGGAGGATCCTACAATGAGCAGTTCTTC.

This clonotype turned up a few times. This rearrangement joins TRBV7-8 to TRBJ1-1; perhaps TRBD1 as D (6 bases). V was shortened by 4 bases and J by 3 bases, with 12 bases between the two germline ends. The CDR3 has 14 amino acids. Germline V gene lookup returns CDR1 SGHVS and CDR2 FQNEAQ. The CDR3 sequence is CASSSGEFDTEAFF. For the CDR3, the DNA is TGTGCCAGCAGCTCAGGGGAGTTCGACACTGAAGCTTTCTTT.

The CDR3 reads CASSEGLMGAGDPDTQYF. The CDR3 DNA follows: TGTGCCAGCAGTGAAGGGCTTATGGGAGCGGGGGACCCAGATACGCAGTATTTT. The chain recombines TRBV6-1 with TRBJ2-3; 8 positions agree with TRBD2. The V gene's germline CDR1 is MNHNS and CDR2 SASEGT. V lost 1 base and J lost 4; bases outside the gene matches: 13. This CDR3 is 18 amino acids long.

This clonotype was counted at least ten times. This sequence joins TRBV7-8 and TRBJ2-1, with D perhaps matching TRBD1 (6 bases). CDR1 and CDR2 from the germline V gene are SGHVS and FQNEAQ. Trimming stripped 4 bases from V and 5 bases from J, with 21 bases between. This CDR3 comprises 17 residues. For the CDR3, the DNA is TGTGCCAGCAGCTCCTACCACCCAGCCCGGGACAACAATGAGCAGTTCTTC. It is translated as CASSSYHPARDNNEQFF.

The CDR3 loop is CAIREADEQFF. CDR3 nucleotides: TGTGCCATCAGGGAAGCTGATGAGCAGTTCTTC. The chain links TRBV10-3 to TRBJ2-1; D not certain. This CDR3 has 11 amino acids. The V gene lost 6 bases and the J gene lost 8 bases, with 8 bases spanning the gap. Germline values: CDR1 ENHRY, CDR2 SYGVKD.

The chain links TRBV4-1 to TRBJ1-1; no firm D call. This CDR3 is 19 amino acids long. CDR1 MGHRA and CDR2 YSYEKL come from the germline V gene. Trimming cost V 2 bases and J 4 bases, with 26 bases left between them. The chain's CDR3 is CASSQRDASDYLGSTEAFF. The CDR3 DNA follows: TGCGCCAGCAGCCAACGCGACGCTTCCGATTATCTGGGGAGCACTGAAGCTTTCTTT.

Only a few counts were recorded for this clonotype. J is TRBJ2-2 and V is TRBV27, with 16 bases aligning to TRBD2. The CDR3 totals 18 residues. V shed 5 bases and J 7 bases; nucleotides not matched to a gene: 10. Germline V CDR1 and CDR2: MNHEY, SMNVEV (reference sequence). CDR3 protein: CASSPGLAGGPKGGELFF. In DNA, the CDR3 is TGTGCCAGCAGTCCGGGACTAGCGGGGGGGCCAAAGGGCGGGGAGCTGTTTTTT.